Presented here are 3 T cell receptor beta chains from one specimen sequenced in a study of T cell repertoires in cytomegalovirus infection. TCRdb reanalysed the reads using MiXCR and keeps one entry per CDR3 protein. The table includes around 630,000 distinct CDR3 sequences, 20% to 25% detected once. The sequenced sample was CD8+ T cells from PBMCs. The origin of the receptors is a human donor in good health (CMV status not recorded). Some clones in this sample may be carry-over from other donors' samples.

This clonotype appeared many times. The chain is built from TRBV7-8 and TRBJ2-5, with 12 bases identical to TRBD1. Germline values: CDR1 SGHVS, CDR2 FQNEAQ. This CDR3 comprises 19 residues. V shed 5 bases, J shed 3 bases, and the junction held 16 bases outside the gene matches. As DNA, the CDR3 is TGTGCCAGCAGCGGAGTGGGGGACAGGGGGCGCCGGGGGGAAGAGACCCAGTACTTC. Translating gives CASSGVGDRGRRGEETQYF.

This clonotype was detected only a few times. The gene calls are TRBV12-3 or TRBV12-4 and TRBJ2-1; 7 nucleotides match TRBD1. This CDR3 spans 13 amino acids. V was clipped by 2 bases and J by 8 bases; unmatched bases: 3. Written as DNA, the CDR3 is TGTGCCAGCAGTTTAAACAGGGGAGATGAGCAGTTCTTC. It encodes CASSLNRGDEQFF.

This clonotype was observed at least ten times. The V and J genes are TRBV20-1 and TRBJ2-7, with TRBD1 identical over 10 bases. Germline V gene lookup returns CDR1 DFQATT and CDR2 SNEGSKA (reference sequence). V lost 6 bases to trimming and J lost 7 bases; unmatched junction nucleotides: 6. This CDR3 comprises 12 residues. The CDR3 sequence: CSAPTGGWEQYV. The DNA for the CDR3 is TGCAGTGCCCCGACAGGGGGCTGGGAGCAGTACGTC.